The 8 T cell receptor beta chains below come from one sample, sequenced in a study of OX40 agonist ivuxolimab in advanced cancers. TCRdb keeps only in-frame clones here, not all; method: immunoSEQ multiplex PCR. The sample shows about 32,000 clones, 80% to 90% of them seen only once. The sequences come from CD4+ or CD8+ T cells sorted from blood, collected in a trial of the OX40 agonist ivuxolimab. Receptors were obtained from an adult with an advanced solid tumor such as melanoma, head and neck, liver or kidney cancer.

The chain uses TRBV6-5 and TRBJ2-7, with D possibly being TRBD1 (5 bases). V dropped 2 bases and J dropped 6 bases, with 5 bases sitting between them. CDR3 length equals 11 residues. Per the germline V gene, CDR1 is MNHEY and CDR2 is SVGAGI. The CDR3 bases are TGTGCCAGCAGTTACCAGGGCGAGCAGTACTTC. This translates into CASSYQGEQYF.

The gene calls are TRBV6-4 and TRBJ2-1, with a weak D call TRBD1 (6 bases). V was cut by 7 bases and J by 3 bases, with 13 bases left in between. CDR3 size: 14 residues. The germline CDR1 and CDR2 sequences are MRHNA and SNTAGT. CDR3 protein: CASNQGIHYNEQFF. The CDR3 DNA reads as TGTGCCAGCAACCAGGGGATCCACTACAATGAGCAGTTCTTC.

V gene TRBV5-1 combines with J gene TRBJ2-3, with 7 nucleotides matching TRBD1. V lost 2 bases and J lost 2; bases outside the gene matches: 8. Germline V lookup: CDR1 SGHRS, CDR2 YFSETQ. This CDR3 is built from 16 residues. CDR3 in amino acids: CASSFRGRGPTDTQYF. CDR3 DNA: TGCGCCAGCAGCTTTAGGGGGCGCGGACCCACAGATACGCAGTATTTT.

The V call is TRBV19, the J call TRBJ1-2, with 7 nucleotides matching TRBD1. Trimming cost V 4 bases and J 0 bases; bases outside gene matches: 17. There are 19 residues in the CDR3. The germline V gene has CDR1 LNHDA and CDR2 SQIVND (reference sequence). The CDR3 DNA is TGTGCCAGTAGTACGACCCCTGGACAGGCCATTTCTACTAACTATGGCTACACCTTC. This encodes CASSTTPGQAISTNYGYTF.

The chain couples TRBV5-1 to TRBJ2-5; either TRBD1 or TRBD2 may fit D (5 bases each). Germline CDR1 and CDR2: SGHRS and YFSETQ. The CDR3 consists of 17 residues. Trimming removed 4 bases from V and 5 bases from J, with 24 bases in between. The CDR3 nucleotides are TGCGCCAGCAGCCTCCGGGGCCGATCTCAGTTACCGGAGACCCAGTACTTC. Translated, it gives CASSLRGRSQLPETQYF.

The CDR3 nucleotides are TGTGCCAGCAGCTTGACAGGCCCGGAGGCAGATACGCAGTATTTT. It yields the protein CASSLTGPEADTQYF. The chain links TRBV5-6 to TRBJ2-3, with D perhaps given as TRBD1 or TRBD2 (5 bases each). The length of the CDR3 is 15 residues. V was trimmed by 1 base and J by 4 bases, leaving 13 bases between them. Germline V gene lookup returns CDR1 SGHDT and CDR2 YYEEEE.

The rearrangement uses TRBV28 and TRBJ2-5; unclear D gene. Trimming took 1 base from V and 5 from J, leaving 2 bases between them. The V gene's germline CDR1 is MDHEN and CDR2 SYDVKM. The CDR3 is made up of 11 amino acids. The CDR3 nucleotides are TGTGCCAGCAGTTTATATGAGACCCAGTACTTC. Amino acid sequence: CASSLYETQYF. The full variable domain, with the rest looked up from reference TRBV28 and TRBJ2-5, is DVKVTQSSRYLVKRTGEKVFLECVQDMDHENMFWYRQDPGLGLRLIYFSYDVKMKEKGDIPEGYSVSREKKERFSLILESASTNQTSMYLCASSLYETQYFGPGTRLLVL.

This clone was found once. V and J are TRBV28 and TRBJ1-5; D is uncertain. Germline loops: CDR1 MDHEN, CDR2 SYDVKM. This CDR3 has 14 residues. V was clipped by 8 bases and J by 2 bases, with 13 bases between them. The chain's CDR3 is CASFLGGGNQPQHF. Here the CDR3 DNA reads TGTGCCAGCTTCCTCGGTGGGGGCAATCAGCCCCAGCATTTT.